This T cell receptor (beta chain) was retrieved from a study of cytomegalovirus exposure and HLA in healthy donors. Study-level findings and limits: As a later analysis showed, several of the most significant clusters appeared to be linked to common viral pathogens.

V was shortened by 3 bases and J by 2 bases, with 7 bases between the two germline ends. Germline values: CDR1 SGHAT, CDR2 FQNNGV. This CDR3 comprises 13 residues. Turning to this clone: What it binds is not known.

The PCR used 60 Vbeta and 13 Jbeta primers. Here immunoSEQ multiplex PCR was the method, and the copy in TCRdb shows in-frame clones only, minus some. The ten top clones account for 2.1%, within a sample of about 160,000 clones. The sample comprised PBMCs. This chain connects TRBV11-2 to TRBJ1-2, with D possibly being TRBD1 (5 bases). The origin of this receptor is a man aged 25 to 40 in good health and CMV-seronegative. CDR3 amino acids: CASSLGLNYGYTF. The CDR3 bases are TGTGCCAGCAGCTTGGGACTAAACTATGGCTACACCTTC.